This is a list of T cell receptor beta chains from one sample in a study of early T cells in non-severe SARS-CoV-2 infection. TCRdb ran MiXCR on the 5' RACE reads and lists one entry per CDR3 protein. The sample lists about 80,000 distinct CDR3 sequences; about 5% were seen once. Here the sequenced sample was whole blood, taken at baseline. Source of these receptors: an adult who was a healthcare worker with PCR-confirmed SARS-CoV-2 infection or an uninfected control (not recorded which). Each CDR3 is given with its conserved first and last residue. Fields, in order: clone size, V gene, J gene, D gene, CDR3 DNA, CDR3 protein. D genes are given only for firm matches. Clone size is given for some rows only: seen once, a few or many times, or a class if the clone is expanded.

many	TRBV9	TRBJ1-1	-	TGTGCCAGCACCCCATCACGGGACACTGAAGCTTTCTTT	CASTPSRDTEAFF
many	TRBV6-4	TRBJ2-3	TRBD2	TGTGCCAGCAGTGCCGCTAGCGGAATCACAGATACGCAGTATTTT	CASSAASGITDTQYF
-	TRBV2	TRBJ2-1	TRBD1	TGTGCCAGCAGTGCCGGGACAGGGCAGTTCTTC	CASSAGTGQFF
many	TRBV27	TRBJ2-7	-	TGTGCCAGCAGTGCCCGACTTGGGCCGTCCTACGAGCAGTACTTC	CASSARLGPSYEQYF
few	TRBV4-1	TRBJ2-7	TRBD1	TGCGCCAGCAGCCCAGGGGGATTATCCTACGAGCAGTACTTC	CASSPGGLSYEQYF
many	TRBV29-1	TRBJ2-5	-	TGCAGCGTCAGACTTGAGACCCAGTACTTC	CSVRLETQYF
many	TRBV5-6	TRBJ1-2	-	TGTGCCAGCAGCTTTATCTATGGCTACACCTTC	CASSFIYGYTF
few	TRBV30	TRBJ2-1	TRBD1	TGTGCCTGGAGCGACAGGGGGAGATACAATGAGCAGTTCTTC	CAWSDRGRYNEQFF
-	TRBV12-3/TRBV12-4	TRBJ1-1	-	TGTGCCAGCAGTTTAAGGCATGAAGCTTTCTTT	CASSLRHEAFF
many	TRBV28	TRBJ2-1	-	TGTGCCAGCAGTGTATGGACTACCATAGGGGAGCAGTTCTTC	CASSVWTTIGEQFF
few	TRBV6-5	TRBJ2-4	TRBD2	TGTGCCAGCAGTTTCCGACTAGCGGGAGGCCTAGCCAAAAACATTCAGTACTTC	CASSFRLAGGLAKNIQYF
many	TRBV29-1	TRBJ2-1	-	TGCAGCGTTGTGTACAGCCCTGGGGGGGAGCAGTTCTTC	CSVVYSPGGEQFF
few	TRBV20-1	TRBJ2-1	TRBD2	TGCAGTGCTCCCGGGGGGGCGGACTCTTACAATGAGCAGTTCTTC	CSAPGGADSYNEQFF
few	TRBV18	TRBJ1-2	-	TGTGCCAGCTCACCGCGGAGTGTACCCGCTAACTATGGCTACACCTTC	CASSPRSVPANYGYTF